These 23 T cell receptor beta chains share one sample of origin, sequenced in a study of response to subunit inactivated influenza vaccine. TCRdb itself ran the RT-PCR reads through MiXCR, one entry per CDR3 protein. There are some 180,000 distinct CDR3 sequences in the sample; around 9% occur only once, and about a tenth lies in the top ten. The specimen comprised non-naive T cells sorted from PBMCs, sampled on the day of vaccination. Source of these receptors: a man between 45 and 60 years old who received an inactivated influenza vaccine.

The V call is TRBV29-1, the J call TRBJ1-2, with D tentatively TRBD1 (6 bases). The CDR3 is 12 residues long. V shed 4 bases and J shed 5 bases, with 11 bases lying between them. Germline V CDR1 and CDR2: SQVTM, ANQGSEA. CDR3 sequence (DNA): TGCAGCGTTGTGGCAGGGGTGTATGGCTACACCTTC. Residues: CSVVAGVYGYTF.

V gene TRBV6-2 or TRBV6-3 combines with J gene TRBJ2-7; D gene unclear. Germline CDR1 MNHEY, CDR2 SVGEGT. The V and J ends lost 3 bases and 4 bases respectively, with 10 bases between them. The CDR3 has 13 amino acids. Written as DNA, the CDR3 is TGTGCCAGCAGTTATCGAGACTCATACGAGCAGTACTTC. Translated, it gives CASSYRDSYEQYF.

A remark on this clonotype: A much more abundant neighbour one base away suggests this may be a read error. V gene TRBV11-3 combines with J gene TRBJ2-3; the D is unclear. Looked up from germline, CDR1 is SGHNT and CDR2 is YENEEA. CDR3 size: 13 residues. V was trimmed by 2 bases and J by 9 bases, leaving 12 bases between them. The DNA of the CDR3 is TGTGCCAGCAGCTTACCACCCGCGGAGACGCAGTATTTT. Its translation: CASSLPPAETQYF.

In this sample, this clonotype turned up many times. This chain joins TRBV7-2 and TRBJ2-3; no clear D. Trimming removed 0 bases at V and 4 bases at J, with 8 bases between. CDR1 and CDR2 (germline): SGHTA, FQGNSA. The CDR3 has 14 amino acids. CDR3 sequence reads: CASSLAPGPDTQYF. Written as DNA, the CDR3 is TGTGCCAGCAGCTTAGCCCCAGGCCCAGATACGCAGTATTTT.

Many counts were recorded for this clonotype. The J gene is TRBJ2-7, the V gene TRBV12-3 or TRBV12-4; D unclear. This CDR3 has 11 amino acids. V was shortened by 6 bases and J by 0 bases, with 3 bases between the two germline ends. CDR3 coding DNA: TGTGCCAGCAGCTACTCCTACGAGCAGTACTTC. Protein: CASSYSYEQYF.

In this sample, this clonotype turned up a few times. The rearrangement joins TRBV7-6 to TRBJ2-1; 8 bases match TRBD2. V trimming: 6 bases; J trimming: 6 bases; junction bases outside the gene matches: 7. CDR1 is SGHVS, CDR2 FNYEAQ, per germline. The CDR3 is made up of 14 amino acids. Written as DNA, the CDR3 is TGTGCCAGCAGGAGCGGGAGTAAAAGCAATGAGCAGTTCTTC. As protein: CASRSGSKSNEQFF.

This clonotype was seen more than once but under ten times. The gene calls are TRBV15 and TRBJ2-1; 14 bases align to TRBD2. The CDR3 runs 16 residues. The germline CDR1 and CDR2 sequences are LNHNV and YYDKDF (reference sequence). V was pared by 1 base and J by 7 bases, with 3 bases of the junction left unmatched. The CDR3: CATSRGLAGGENEQFF. The DNA for the CDR3 is TGTGCCACCAGCAGAGGACTAGCGGGGGGGGAGAATGAGCAGTTCTTC.

This clonotype was seen many times. The chain employs TRBV7-3 and TRBJ2-5; TRBD2 might be the D (5 bases). Trimming cost V 4 bases and J 4 bases, with 10 bases left between them. Germline CDR1 SGHTA, CDR2 FQGTGA. The CDR3 spans 13 residues. CDR3 in DNA: TGTGCCAGCAGCTCCCGGGGTGGAGAGACCCAGTACTTC. It encodes CASSSRGGETQYF.

At least ten counts were recorded for this clonotype. J is TRBJ1-1 and V is TRBV12-3 or TRBV12-4; D unclear. There are 14 residues in the CDR3. Trimming took off 3 bases at V and 0 bases at J, with 8 bases between the two ends. This CDR3 is CASSLRAMNTEAFF. DNA for the CDR3: TGTGCCAGCAGTTTGCGGGCTATGAACACTGAAGCTTTCTTT.

Many counts were recorded for this clonotype. The V and J genes are TRBV5-1 and TRBJ1-5; D possibly corresponds to TRBD1 (6 bases). The germline V gene has CDR1 SGHRS and CDR2 YFSETQ. The CDR3 runs to 13 residues. The ends were cut back, 0 bases at V and 9 bases at J, with 10 bases in the middle. The CDR3: CASSLDRDAPQHF. CDR3 sequence (DNA): TGCGCCAGCAGCTTGGACAGGGACGCGCCCCAGCATTTT. The full variable domain, in which reference TRBV5-1 and TRBJ1-5 provide the parts outside the CDR3, is KAGVTQTPRYLIKTRGQQVTLSCSPISGHRSVSWYQQTPGQGLQFLFEYFSETQRNKGNFPGRFSGRQFSNSRSEMNVSTLELGDSALYLCASSLDRDAPQHFGDGTRLSIL.

DNA of the CDR3: TGCAGTGCTCCGTTGGGGAGCGGGAGTCTGATTACGCAGTATTTT. Its translation: CSAPLGSGSLITQYF. The rearrangement links TRBV20-1 to TRBJ2-3, with 8 bases matching TRBD2. Germline CDR1 and CDR2: DFQATT and SNEGSKA (reference sequence). V shed 5 bases and J 8 bases; nucleotides not matched to a gene: 15. This CDR3 contains 15 residues.

This clonotype was found many times. This chain connects TRBV7-3 to TRBJ2-2; the D gene is possibly TRBD1 (5 bases). This CDR3 spans 14 amino acids. Germline CDR1 is SGHTA and CDR2 is FQGTGA. With 5 bases removed from V and 7 bases from J, the gap between germline ends came to 14 bases. CDR3 nucleotide sequence: TGTGCCAGCAGCCTCCAGGGAACTTTCGGGGAGCTGTTTTTT. Translating it yields CASSLQGTFGELFF.

This clonotype came up many times. The chain is built from TRBV4-2 and TRBJ1-5; the D gene is possibly TRBD1 (5 bases). CDR1 and CDR2 (germline): LGHNA, YNFKEQ. Trimming shortened V by 1 base and J by 6 bases, and 13 bases separated the two germline ends. The CDR3 runs 15 residues. CDR3 nucleotide sequence: TGTGCCAGCAGCCAAGCTTCGGCAGGGCGTCAGCCCCAGCATTTT. Protein product: CASSQASAGRQPQHF.

The chain couples TRBV20-1 to TRBJ2-1, with 7 bases fitting TRBD2. V lost 5 bases to trimming and J lost 10 bases; unmatched junction nucleotides: 17. CDR3 length equals 15 residues. Germline lookup yields CDR1 DFQATT and CDR2 SNEGSKA (reference sequence). The CDR3 is CSAFTGTTFTEEQFF. Written as DNA, the CDR3 is TGCAGTGCTTTTACCGGGACTACGTTTACTGAGGAGCAGTTCTTC.

J is TRBJ2-5 and V is TRBV20-1; maybe TRBD1 (5 bases). From germline, CDR1 is DFQATT and CDR2 SNEGSKA (reference sequence). The CDR3 length is 13 residues. Trimming pared 6 bases from V and 3 bases from J, leaving 14 bases between. The CDR3 DNA reads TGCAGTGCGCCGCCCAACAGGAAAGAGACCCAGTACTTC. The encoded protein is CSAPPNRKETQYF.

This clonotype was observed a handful of times. V usage is TRBV7-9 and J usage is TRBJ1-2, with D possibly matching TRBD1 (5 bases). CDR1 and CDR2 from the germline V gene are SEHNR and FQNEAQ (reference sequence). The length of the CDR3 is 14 residues. Trimming stripped 5 bases from V and 2 bases from J, with 12 bases between. CDR3 sequence reads: CASSPDGGNYGYTF. The DNA of the CDR3 is TGTGCCAGCAGCCCAGACGGGGGAAACTATGGCTACACCTTC.

The table lists this clonotype with many counts. The rearrangement uses TRBV28 and TRBJ2-3; 8 bases align to TRBD2. The CDR3 has 15 residues. The germline V gene has CDR1 MDHEN and CDR2 SYDVKM. J lost 1 base, V lost 6 bases, and 6 bases had no gene match. The CDR3, as DNA: TGTGCCAGCAGCGGGGGGGGAGTGGGCACAGATACGCAGTATTTT. Translation gives CASSGGGVGTDTQYF. The whole variable domain, remainder taken from reference TRBV28 and TRBJ2-3, is DVKVTQSSRYLVKRTGEKVFLECVQDMDHENMFWYRQDPGLGLRLIYFSYDVKMKEKGDIPEGYSVSREKKERFSLILESASTNQTSMYLCASSGGGVGTDTQYFGPGTRLTVL.

This clonotype was recorded many times. The chain carries TRBV7-2 and TRBJ2-7, with TRBD2 matching 9 bases. The V gene end was trimmed by 1 base and the J gene end by 6 bases; junction bases not matched to a gene: 4. The germline gives CDR1 SGHTA, CDR2 FQGNSA. This CDR3 has 14 amino acids. This chain's CDR3 is CASSLVSGSSEQYF. In DNA, the CDR3 is TGTGCCAGCAGCTTAGTTAGCGGGAGTAGCGAGCAGTACTTC.

There are a few counts of this clonotype. The V call is TRBV27, the J call TRBJ1-6, with 7 bases aligning to TRBD1. Trimming removed 4 bases from V and 11 bases from J; junction bases left unmatched: 8. This CDR3 region has 14 residues. Germline V gene sequence: CDR1 MNHEY, CDR2 SMNVEV (reference sequence). CDR3 bases: TGTGCCAGCAGTTGGGGGACAGAGGGGACACCCCTCCACTTT. Protein: CASSWGTEGTPLHF.

V is TRBV28 and J is TRBJ2-7; the D gene could be TRBD1 or TRBD2 (6 bases each). Trimming stripped 5 bases from V and 4 bases from J, with 15 bases between. This CDR3 spans 14 amino acids. Germline V lookup: CDR1 MDHEN, CDR2 SYDVKM. In DNA form, the CDR3 reads TGTGCCAGCAGTGCGCCGGGGGCGAAATACGAGCAGTACTTC. It translates to CASSAPGAKYEQYF. Variable domain in full (rest from reference TRBV28 and TRBJ2-7): DVKVTQSSRYLVKRTGEKVFLECVQDMDHENMFWYRQDPGLGLRLIYFSYDVKMKEKGDIPEGYSVSREKKERFSLILESASTNQTSMYLCASSAPGAKYEQYFGPGTRLTVT.

This clonotype has just a few counts. The genes are TRBV12-5 and TRBJ1-5; D gene unclear. In germline, CDR1 is LGHNT, CDR2 FRNRAP. This CDR3 region has 14 residues. With 4 bases removed from V and 0 bases from J, the gap between germline ends came to 7 bases. CDR3 bases: TGTGCTAGTGGTTGGAGATATAGCAATCAGCCCCAGCATTTT. This codes for CASGWRYSNQPQHF.

This clonotype was detected ten times or more. The chain uses TRBV6-2 or TRBV6-3 and TRBJ2-1; possibly TRBD1 for D (6 bases). The V end was cut by 7 bases, the J end by 4 bases, with 17 bases between. The CDR3 length is 15 residues. Germline loops: CDR1 MNHEY, CDR2 SVGEGT. In DNA, the CDR3 is TGTGCCAGCACCTCACTGGGGGCAAGTTACAATGAGCAGTTCTTC. Encoded protein: CASTSLGASYNEQFF.

V is TRBV3-1 and J is TRBJ2-2, with D perhaps TRBD1 or TRBD2 (6 bases each). The V and J ends lost 3 bases and 5 bases respectively, with 10 bases between them. The germline gives CDR1 LGHDT, CDR2 YNNKEL (reference sequence). This CDR3 contains 14 residues. The CDR3 coding sequence is TGTGCCAGCAGCCATAGAGGGGGGACCGGGGAGCTGTTTTTT. This translates into CASSHRGGTGELFF.